This entry features one T cell receptor (beta chain) sequence. The germline V gene encodes CDR1 SGHDT and CDR2 YYEEEE. The CDR3 is 16 residues long. Trimming at V came to 0 bases and at J to 7 bases, leaving 7 bases not matched to a gene. The data were obtained in a study of T cell responses to AZD1222 COVID-19 vaccine. Turning to the study itself: Pooling covered second doses at about 4 or about 12 weeks.

Clones were read by immunoSEQ multiplex PCR, and TCRdb kept only the in-frame ones, dropping some. The profile covers some 130,000 clones, with under 90% appearing a single time and 5.5% to 7% taken by the ten largest. Here the sequenced sample was peripheral blood, taken on day 0 of AZD1222 vaccination. The receptor's source is an adult in good health. The rearrangement links TRBV5-6 to TRBJ2-2, with 9 bases aligning to TRBD1. The CDR3 protein is CASSLVWTGEFGELFF. The CDR3, as DNA: TGTGCCAGCAGCTTGGTCTGGACAGGGGAATTCGGGGAGCTGTTTTTT.